Listed here are 26 T cell receptor beta chains from one sample, sequenced in a study of tumor-infiltrating lymphocytes in primary liver carcinoma. Co-extraction of RNA and DNA was performed on about 18-30 mg of unsorted bulk tissue. The authors made TCR beta cDNA from around 500 ng total RNA with a constant-region primer. Slightly modified ARM-PCR, run as three nested multiplex PCR rounds, produced the TCR beta libraries. The first two PCR rounds, roughly 11 cycles each, used TRBV1-TRBV30 forward primers and a C-beta reverse primer. TCRdb redid the calling of the multiplex PCR reads with MiXCR, one entry per CDR3 protein. This sample has more than 85,000 distinct CDR3 sequences, with roughly 80% found just once. Sequenced material: liver tumor tissue from sampling region 3. Indicated subset: tumor region T3, left-lateral pole. The source is a middle-aged man with primary liver carcinoma and hepatitis B virus infection.

For this clonotype: Germline and junction disagree at one end, which may indicate a read error. This sequence joins TRBV6-6 and TRBJ2-2, with 12 bases that match TRBD1. The CDR3 is made up of 17 amino acids. Germline CDR1 and CDR2: MNHNY and SVGAGI (reference sequence). In DNA form, the CDR3 reads TGTGCCAGCACTTACTCGGGACAGGGGGCGGAGACCGGGGAGCTGTTTTTT. Translated, it gives CASTYSGQGAETGELFF.

On this clonotype itself: An end of the junction does not agree with germline; a read error may underlie this. The chain employs TRBV6-6 and TRBJ1-3; 8 positions agree with TRBD1. Germline V gene sequence: CDR1 MNHNY, CDR2 SVGAGI (reference sequence). CDR3 size: 16 residues. The CDR3 is CVSSYPGTGSGNAINF. The CDR3 nucleotides are TGTGTCAGCAGTTACCCCGGGACAGGCTCTGGAAACGCCATAAATTTT.

Of note for this clonotype: One end of the junction varies from germline; a read error may be responsible. The chain recombines TRBV12-3 or TRBV12-4 with TRBJ2-4; D is possibly TRBD2 (5 bases). The CDR3 covers 15 residues. CDR3 sequence: CASGLAEGFRNIQYF. CDR3 in DNA: TGTGCCAGCGGTTTAGCTGAGGGATTTAGAAACATTCAATACTTC.

The chain joins TRBV12-3 or TRBV12-4 to TRBJ2-1; TRBD2 matches at 12 bases. The junction had 5 bases not matched to a gene; V was cut back by 2 bases and J by 9 bases. The CDR3 totals 15 residues. CDR3: CASSLLAGGPREQFF. CDR3 nucleotide sequence: TGTGCCAGCAGTTTACTAGCGGGAGGGCCCCGTGAGCAGTTCTTC.

This clonotype was observed many times. The chain recombines TRBV7-8 with TRBJ2-1; D gene ambiguous. Trimming removed 4 bases at V and 7 bases at J, with 5 bases between. CDR1 and CDR2 (germline): SGHVS, FQNEAQ. The length of the CDR3 is 11 residues. CDR3 in amino acids: CASSSGNEQFF. DNA of the CDR3: TGTGCCAGCAGCTCCGGGAATGAGCAGTTCTTC.

This sequence joins TRBV29-1 and TRBJ2-7; tentative D call: TRBD2 (5 bases). Germline lookup yields CDR1 SQVTM and CDR2 ANQGSEA. This CDR3 has 13 residues. Trimming took 1 base from V and 7 from J, leaving 14 bases between them. The CDR3: CSVEGERIDEQYF. DNA for the CDR3: TGCAGCGTTGAAGGGGAGCGGATCGATGAGCAGTACTTC.

Comment on this clonotype: The junction does not match germline at one end; this may be a read error. The chain joins TRBV6-2 or TRBV6-3 to TRBJ2-7; 7 bases are a match to TRBD1. There are 15 residues in the CDR3. CDR1 and CDR2 (germline): MNHEY, SVGEGT. The DNA for the CDR3 is TGTGCCAGTAGTTACTTCGGACAGGACAGCTCCGAGCAGTACTTC. Residues: CASSYFGQDSSEQYF.

Notes on this clonotype: Relative to the germline gene, one junction end is altered; a read error may explain this. The rearrangement joins TRBV10-3 to TRBJ2-1; D possibly matches TRBD1 or TRBD2 (5 bases each). The CDR3 totals 12 residues. The germline V gene has CDR1 ENHRY and CDR2 SYGVKD. As DNA, the CDR3 is TGTGTTACCGAAGGGGACCACAATGAGCGGTTCTTC. Translation gives CVTEGDHNERFF.

In the case of this clonotype: The junction shows a germline mismatch at one end, possibly a read error. This chain joins TRBV6-5 and TRBJ1-2; TRBD1 might be the D (6 bases). Germline CDR1 reads MNHEY; CDR2 reads SVGAGI. The CDR3 runs 14 residues. The CDR3 nucleotides read TGTGTCAGCAGCCAGCCAGGGGTGGGCTATGGCTACACCTTC. Its protein product is CVSSQPGVGYGYTF.

This chain joins TRBV7-9 and TRBJ2-6, with 8 bases that match TRBD1. The CDR3 has 15 residues. CDR1 is SEHNR, CDR2 FQNEAQ, per germline (reference sequence). Trimming at V came to 4 bases and at J to 8 bases, leaving 7 bases not matched to a gene. In DNA form, the CDR3 reads TGTGCCAGCAGCTCAGGGGGCTCTGGCACCAACGTCCTGACTTTC. Its translation is CASSSGGSGTNVLTF.

The gene calls are TRBV6-2 or TRBV6-3 and TRBJ2-3; possibly TRBD2 for D (6 bases). Trimming took off 4 bases at V and 13 bases at J, with 21 bases between the two ends. There are 14 residues in the CDR3. In germline, CDR1 is MNHEY, CDR2 SVGEGT. The DNA for the CDR3 is TGTGCCAGCAGTTGCACCCTAGCGAGAGGCCCAGAGTATTTT. Its translation is CASSCTLARGPEYF.

In its sample, this clonotype was seen many times. The gene calls are TRBV11-2 and TRBJ2-5; D gene uncertain. Trimming removed 6 bases from V and 5 bases from J, with 7 bases in between. This CDR3 has 11 amino acids. Looked up from germline, CDR1 is SGHAT and CDR2 is FQNNGV. The CDR3 region is CASSLGETQYF. In nucleotides, the CDR3 is TGTGCCAGCAGTTTGGGGGAGACCCAGTACTTC.

A remark on this clonotype: One junction end disagrees with the germline gene, perhaps due to a read error. The V call is TRBV29-1, the J call TRBJ2-1, with 7 bases fitting TRBD1. Germline V lookup: CDR1 SQVTM, CDR2 ANQGSEA. The CDR3 length is 16 residues. The CDR3 here is CSVLGQPKGAYNVQFF. The CDR3 DNA reads as TGCAGCGTTTTAGGACAGCCCAAGGGGGCTTACAATGTGCAGTTCTTC.

The chain is built from TRBV29-1 and TRBJ1-2; tentatively, D is TRBD1 (5 bases). V lost 1 base to trimming and J lost 5 bases, with 14 bases between them. This CDR3 spans 14 amino acids. CDR1 and CDR2 from the germline V gene are SQVTM and ANQGSEA. CDR3 DNA: TGCAGCGTTGAAGGGGAAGAAGGGGTGTATGGCTACACCTTC. Translation gives CSVEGEEGVYGYTF.

As for this clonotype: One end of the junction varies from germline; a read error may be responsible. The chain has TRBV6-5 and TRBJ2-7, with 9 bases matching TRBD2. The CDR3 spans 16 residues. CDR1 is MNHEY, CDR2 SVGAGI, per germline. Written as DNA, the CDR3 is TGTGCCTGCAAGGGGGGTGCTAGCGGGGATACCCACGAGCAGCACTTC. Translated: CACKGGASGDTHEQHF.

With respect to this clonotype: Since no conserved phenylalanine or tryptophan closes the CDR3, a read error is the likely cause. This chain links TRBV12-3 or TRBV12-4 with TRBJ2-5; 7 bases agree with TRBD1. The CDR3 length is 14 residues. The CDR3 loop reads CASAQGQSQETQYY. The CDR3 nucleotides are TGTGCTAGCGCTCAGGGACAGTCCCAAGAGACCCAGTACTAT.

The chain joins TRBV7-2 to TRBJ2-7; a weak D match, TRBD2 (6 bases). The CDR3 is made up of 16 amino acids. Germline V gene sequence: CDR1 SGHTA, CDR2 FQGNSA. V lost 5 bases and J lost 2, with 19 bases in between. CDR3: CTSSPSRRAVPYEQYF. CDR3 nucleotides: TGTACCAGCAGCCCATCGAGGAGGGCGGTTCCCTACGAGCAGTACTTC. Full variable domain (missing parts from reference TRBV7-2 and TRBJ2-7): GAGVSQSPSNKVTEKGKDVELRCDPISGHTALYWYRQSLGQGLEFLIYFQGNSAPDKSGLPSDRFSAERTGGSVSTLTIQRTQQEDSAVYLCTSSPSRRAVPYEQYFGPGTRLTVT.

The sample holds one count of this clonotype. A junction end diverges from the germline sequence, so it may reflect a read error. This chain connects TRBV11-2 to TRBJ1-5, with D possibly TRBD1 on 6 matching bases. The germline gives CDR1 SGHAT, CDR2 FQNNGV. The CDR3 loop spans 17 amino acids. The CDR3 bases are TGTGCCAGCAGCTTAGTAAGGGTAACAGGGAGCTATCAGCCCCAACATTTT. It is translated as CASSLVRVTGSYQPQHF.

The chain uses TRBV5-1 and TRBJ2-7; TRBD1 matches at 10 bases. With 6 bases clipped from V and 8 bases from J, the junction kept 11 bases outside the gene matches. Germline CDR1 and CDR2: SGHRS and YFSETQ. The CDR3 is 14 amino acids. In nucleotides, the CDR3 is TGCGCCAGCACCCAGGGACAGGGGCATGACAAGCAGTACTTC. It is translated as CASTQGQGHDKQYF. Full variable domain (missing parts from reference TRBV5-1 and TRBJ2-7): KAGVTQTPRYLIKTRGQQVTLSCSPISGHRSVSWYQQTPGQGLQFLFEYFSETQRNKGNFPGRFSGRQFSNSRSEMNVSTLELGDSALYLCASTQGQGHDKQYFGPGTRLTVT.

On this clonotype itself: Germline is not matched at one junction end, which may reflect a read error. V and J are TRBV6-2 or TRBV6-3 and TRBJ2-5, with no clear D. This CDR3 spans 12 amino acids. Germline V gene sequence: CDR1 MNHEY, CDR2 SVGEGT. The CDR3 reads CASSWDQESQYF. For the CDR3, the DNA is TGTGCCAGCAGCTGGGATCAAGAGAGCCAGTACTTC.

This clonotype has just one count. The gene calls are TRBV4-2 and TRBJ2-3; 8 nucleotides agree with TRBD2. The V gene end was trimmed by 4 bases and the J gene end by 0 bases; junction bases not matched to a gene: 12. Germline lookup yields CDR1 LGHNA and CDR2 YNFKEQ. CDR3 size: 18 residues. CDR3 nucleotide sequence: TGTGCCAGCAGCCCGGGACTAGTGGGAGAGGTGAGCACAGATACGCAGTATTTT. The encoded protein is CASSPGLVGEVSTDTQYF.

The J gene is TRBJ2-7, the V gene TRBV5-4; 13 positions agree with TRBD2. Trimming at V came to 9 bases and at J to 6 bases, leaving 12 bases not matched to a gene. This CDR3 is built from 15 residues. Germline V gene sequence: CDR1 SGHNT, CDR2 YYREEE (reference sequence). CDR3 nucleotide sequence: TGTGCCACACGTGACTCCGGGACTAGCGGGATCGAGCAGTACTTC. Translating it yields CATRDSGTSGIEQYF.

A remark on this clonotype: A read error may be the cause here, since a much bigger clone is one base away. The chain couples TRBV24-1 to TRBJ1-2, with 7 bases lining up with TRBD1. Per the germline V gene, CDR1 is KGHDR and CDR2 is SFDVKD. The CDR3 consists of 15 residues. This chain's CDR3 is CATSDPGGGDYGYAF. The CDR3 DNA reads TGTGCCACCAGTGATCCTGGAGGGGGCGACTATGGCTACGCCTTC.

In the case of this clonotype: Likely a read error: the CDR3 ends without its conserved phenylalanine or tryptophan. For the CDR3, the DNA is TGCGCCAGCAGCTCCTGGGACAGTGTAAGGAATTCACCCCTCCACATT. Its protein is CASSSWDSVRNSPLHI. The chain couples TRBV4-3 to TRBJ1-6, with 7 bases lining up with TRBD1. The V gene end was trimmed by 5 bases and the J gene end by 7 bases; junction bases not matched to a gene: 11. Germline CDR1 and CDR2: LGHNA and YSLEER. The CDR3 loop spans 16 amino acids.

A note on this clonotype: One end of the junction is discordant with germline, which a read error may explain. The J gene is TRBJ2-7, the V gene TRBV6-1; the D gene could be TRBD1 or TRBD2 (5 bases each). The CDR3 totals 15 residues. Germline values: CDR1 MNHNS, CDR2 SASEGT. The CDR3 loop is CVSSRDGSSSYEQYF. The CDR3 DNA reads as TGTGTCAGCAGCCGGGACGGGTCTAGCAGCTACGAGCAGTACTTC.

For this clonotype: This may be a read error: a much more frequent sequence differs by one nucleotide. The rearrangement links TRBV7-3 to TRBJ1-1; no reliable D call. The CDR3 is made up of 13 amino acids. The germline gives CDR1 SGHTA, CDR2 FQGTGA. CDR3 nucleotides: TGTGCCAGCAGCTTACAGAAGAACATTGAAGCTTTCTTT. It specifies CASSLQKNIEAFF.